This paragraph reports one TCR beta chain. Its antigen remains unidentified. This record belongs to a study of shared clonotypes between healthy human individuals. Original data processing: Junction-only sequences without quality scores were provided by ImmunoSEQ, so filtering was different. Profiling relied on immunoSEQ multiplex PCR, and the TCRdb table lists in-frame clones only, not all of them. Clonal size and the V and J genes are those of that table, whereas D and trimming came from the DNA. The table records around 750,000 clones, 74% of them present only once. The V and J ends lost 1 base and 4 bases respectively, with 19 bases between them. Germline CDR1 KGHSH, CDR2 LQKENI. This CDR3 contains 17 residues. Overall study findings and caveats: Naive subsets typically showed greater estimated richness than memory subsets.

The origin of this receptor is a woman aged 25-40 years in good health. Source material: memory CD4+ T cells sorted from blood. Subset: CD45RA-negative fraction. The V and J genes are TRBV18 and TRBJ1-2, with a weak D call TRBD1 (6 bases). CDR3 DNA sequence: TGTGCCAGCTCACCACGGTCGTCCAGGGGAAGTGGCTATGGCTACACCTTC. This translates into CASSPRSSRGSGYGYTF.